The 25 T cell receptor beta chains below were found in one sample sequenced in a study of Ad26.COV2.S vaccination and SARS-CoV-2 variants. Treatment of the sample: approximately 18 received Ad26.COV2.S at low or high dose, single or two shots; 5 received placebo; per-sample allocation not given. Day 63 after the first vaccine or placebo injection was the time point for sampling. This table comes from immunoSEQ multiplex PCR, and its TCRdb copy is limited to in-frame clones, with some not included. The sample holds 330,000 or so clones, 75% to 90% seen once. The specimen was peripheral blood, collected in a trial of Ad26.COV2.S vaccine versus placebo. The receptors come from a person aged 18-60 years who received the Ad26.COV2.S COVID-19 vaccine or a placebo.

The J gene is TRBJ1-2, the V gene TRBV10-2; no definite D call. Trimming took 9 bases from V and 6 from J, leaving 8 bases between them. The CDR3 covers 10 residues. The germline CDR1 and CDR2 sequences are WSHSY and SAAADI. CDR3 DNA: TGCGCCAGTCACGGGGATGGCTACACCTTC. It translates to CASHGDGYTF.

The chain links TRBV20-1 to TRBJ2-5, with 8 bases fitting TRBD1. The V and J ends lost 3 bases and 4 bases, in that order; junction bases with no gene match: 4. The germline V gene has CDR1 DFQATT and CDR2 SNEGSKA (reference sequence). The length of the CDR3 is 13 residues. Here the CDR3 DNA reads TGCAGTGCTAGTGGAGACAGGGGAGAGACCCAGTACTTC. The encoded protein is CSASGDRGETQYF.

The chain employs TRBV19 and TRBJ1-2; TRBD1 matches 10 bases. The germline V gene has CDR1 LNHDA and CDR2 SQIVND (reference sequence). The J segment lost 5 bases and the V segment lost 11 bases, leaving 14 bases of the junction unmatched. The CDR3 consists of 15 residues. The CDR3 DNA is TGTGCCCCCCGGCCCGGACAGGGGGTGGGGTATGGCTACACCTTC. Its translation: CAPRPGQGVGYGYTF.

This chain joins TRBV9 and TRBJ2-1; 8 positions agree with TRBD2. Germline loops: CDR1 SGDLS, CDR2 YYNGEE. This CDR3 has 18 residues. V shed 1 base and J 5 bases; nucleotides not matched to a gene: 14. CDR3 in amino acids: CASSVHPRPSGGDNEQFF. The CDR3 DNA reads as TGTGCCAGCAGCGTACACCCTCGCCCATCGGGGGGGGACAATGAGCAGTTCTTC.

This clone appeared a single time. The chain couples TRBV28 to TRBJ1-3; D gene uncertain. V was trimmed by 8 bases and J by 8 bases, leaving 19 bases between them. There are 14 residues in the CDR3. Germline loops: CDR1 MDHEN, CDR2 SYDVKM. The CDR3 DNA sequence: TGTGCCAGCTGGGGTATCGGCCCGACACACACCATATATTTT. As protein: CASWGIGPTHTIYF.

This rearrangement joins TRBV7-2 to TRBJ1-3; a possible D gene is TRBD1 (6 bases). V dropped 5 bases and J dropped 0 bases, with 17 bases sitting between them. The germline CDR1 and CDR2 sequences are SGHTA and FQGNSA. The CDR3 length is 17 residues. The CDR3 reads CASSPGMTGTSGNTIYF. CDR3 DNA sequence: TGTGCCAGCAGCCCAGGAATGACAGGAACCTCTGGAAACACCATATATTTT. The full variable domain, its missing parts supplied by reference TRBV7-2 and TRBJ1-3, is GAGVSQSPSNKVTEKGKDVELRCDPISGHTALYWYRQSLGQGLEFLIYFQGNSAPDKSGLPSDRFSAERTGGSVSTLTIQRTQQEDSAVYLCASSPGMTGTSGNTIYFGEGSWLTVV.

For the CDR3, the DNA is TGTGCCAGCAGCGTTACCGGACTTCAGGAGACCCAGTACTTC. It yields the protein CASSVTGLQETQYF. The V call is TRBV9, the J call TRBJ2-5; a possible D gene is TRBD2 (5 bases). The CDR3 has 14 amino acids. Trimming shortened V by 2 bases and J by 5 bases, and 13 bases separated the two germline ends. Per the germline V gene, CDR1 is SGDLS and CDR2 is YYNGEE.

The rearrangement links TRBV4-3 to TRBJ2-3; D perhaps matches TRBD1 (5 bases). The CDR3 length is 16 residues. Per the germline V gene, CDR1 is LGHNA and CDR2 is YSLEER. Trimming cost V 1 base and J 2 bases, with 13 bases left between them. CDR3 coding DNA: TGCGCCAGCAGCCAAGTTTACAGGAGCACCACAGATACGCAGTATTTT. This encodes CASSQVYRSTTDTQYF.

CDR3 bases: TGTGCCAGCAGCCCTCGCGGGCAGGGCTACGTATTTGAAAAACTGTTTTTT. Its protein is CASSPRGQGYVFEKLFF. The chain employs TRBV7-9 and TRBJ1-4; D possibly corresponds to TRBD1 (5 bases). The CDR3 is made up of 17 amino acids. V lost 5 bases and J 7 bases, leaving 23 bases between the germline ends. Germline CDR1 SEHNR, CDR2 FQNEAQ (reference sequence). The full variable domain, completed using reference TRBV7-9 and TRBJ1-4, is DTGVSQNPRHKITKRGQNVTFRCDPISEHNRLYWYRQTLGQGPEFLTYFQNEAQLEKSRLLSDRFSAERPKGSFSTLEIQRTEQGDSAMYLCASSPRGQGYVFEKLFFGSGTQLSVL.

The V and J genes are TRBV19 and TRBJ1-1; possible D gene TRBD1, 5 bases. Germline CDR1 and CDR2: LNHDA and SQIVND (reference sequence). V gave up 10 bases and J gave up 2 bases, with 14 bases separating them. The length of the CDR3 is 13 residues. The CDR3 DNA reads TGTGCCACCTCAAGGGGCTACAACACTGAAGCTTTCTTT. It yields the protein CATSRGYNTEAFF.

This clone was seen a single time. The chain carries TRBV7-6 and TRBJ2-1; tentative D call: TRBD1 (6 bases). Germline CDR1 is SGHVS and CDR2 is FNYEAQ. The CDR3 contains 16 residues. The V end was cut by 5 bases, the J end by 4 bases, with 18 bases between. For the CDR3, the DNA is TGTGCCAGCAGCCTCCTTAGGGACACCGAATACAATGAGCAGTTCTTC. This encodes CASSLLRDTEYNEQFF.

The chain links TRBV10-3 to TRBJ2-3; D is unresolved. Germline CDR1 is ENHRY and CDR2 is SYGVKD. V lost 0 bases, J lost 2 bases, and 15 bases lay in between. This CDR3 is built from 17 residues. As DNA, the CDR3 is TGTGCCATCAGTGAGTCGTCGGAGTTAGGGTTCACAGATACGCAGTATTTT. Protein sequence: CAISESSELGFTDTQYF.

Worth noting for this clone: Other DNA sequences from this sample encode an identical CDR3 as well. The genes are TRBV7-9 and TRBJ2-3; 8 bases line up with TRBD2. With 5 bases clipped from V and 0 bases from J, the junction kept 1 base outside the gene matches. This CDR3 comprises 14 residues. Germline lookup yields CDR1 SEHNR and CDR2 FQNEAQ (reference sequence). CDR3 sequence reads: CASSPSGSTDTQYF. CDR3 DNA sequence: TGTGCCAGCAGCCCTAGCGGGAGCACAGATACGCAGTATTTT.

The genes are TRBV28 and TRBJ1-2, with TRBD1 matching 7 bases. There are 15 residues in the CDR3. CDR1 MDHEN and CDR2 SYDVKM come from the germline V gene. The V segment lost 2 bases and the J segment 2 bases; nucleotides outside the gene matches: 5. CDR3 residues: CASSLNRGWNYGYTF. CDR3 sequence (DNA): TGTGCCAGCAGTTTAAACAGGGGTTGGAACTATGGCTACACCTTC.

The genes are TRBV7-8 and TRBJ2-1; D gene ambiguous. CDR1 SGHVS and CDR2 FQNEAQ come from the germline V gene. V lost 3 bases, J lost 5 bases, and 2 bases lay in between. The CDR3 consists of 11 residues. The CDR3 DNA follows: TGTGCCAGCAGCTTTGACAATGAGCAGTTCTTC. Translated: CASSFDNEQFF. Combining the CDR3 with reference TRBV7-8 and TRBJ2-1 gives the whole variable domain GAGVSQSPRYKVAKRGQDVALRCDPISGHVSLFWYQQALGQGPEFLTYFQNEAQLDKSGLPSDRFFAERPEGSVSTLKIQRTQQEDSAVYLCASSFDNEQFFGPGTRLTVL.

This chain connects TRBV9 to TRBJ1-1; D is undetermined. The CDR3 totals 13 residues. V was trimmed by 3 bases and J by 2 bases, leaving 8 bases between them. Germline V gene lookup returns CDR1 SGDLS and CDR2 YYNGEE. The CDR3 sequence is CASSGASNTEAFF. DNA for the CDR3: TGTGCCAGCAGCGGGGCTTCTAACACTGAAGCTTTCTTT.

This sequence joins TRBV7-2 and TRBJ2-6; unclear D gene. V was pared by 5 bases and J by 1 base, with 15 bases between. Germline assignment: CDR1 SGHTA and CDR2 FQGNSA. CDR3 length equals 17 residues. As DNA, the CDR3 is TGTGCCAGCAGCCCTTCCCCTCTAAGGTCTGGGGCCAACGTCCTGACTTTC. It encodes CASSPSPLRSGANVLTF.

This chain links TRBV4-2 with TRBJ1-2; no clear D. Germline CDR1 and CDR2: LGHNA and YNFKEQ. The V end lost 2 bases, the J end lost 1 base, and 8 bases lay between the germline ends. CDR3 size: 14 residues. CDR3 sequence: CASSQLASNYGYTF. In nucleotides, the CDR3 is TGTGCCAGCAGCCAACTGGCAAGTAACTATGGCTACACCTTC.

V gene TRBV19 combines with J gene TRBJ2-2; 8 nucleotides agree with TRBD1. This CDR3 has 14 residues. The V gene end was trimmed by 7 bases and the J gene end by 6 bases; junction bases not matched to a gene: 7. Germline CDR1 and CDR2: LNHDA and SQIVND (reference sequence). The CDR3 loop reads CASNRGSEAGELFF. CDR3 nucleotide sequence: TGTGCCAGTAACAGGGGGAGTGAGGCCGGGGAGCTGTTTTTT.

The chain is built from TRBV19 and TRBJ1-1; D may be TRBD1 (5 bases). Germline loops: CDR1 LNHDA, CDR2 SQIVND (reference sequence). The CDR3 runs 14 residues. The ends were cut back, 3 bases at V and 1 base at J, with 9 bases in the middle. The CDR3 is CASSIPGTNTEAFF. The CDR3 DNA follows: TGTGCCAGTAGTATCCCAGGGACGAACACTGAAGCTTTCTTT.

The chain is built from TRBV6-6 and TRBJ1-1, with 9 bases that match TRBD1. V trimming: 0 bases; J trimming: 12 bases; junction bases outside the gene matches: 2. The germline V gene encodes CDR1 MNHNY and CDR2 SVGAGI (reference sequence). This CDR3 spans 12 amino acids. CDR3 sequence: CASSYSTGGTFF. The CDR3 DNA sequence: TGTGCCAGCAGTTACTCGACAGGGGGTACTTTCTTT.

The genes are TRBV7-8 and TRBJ2-7; TRBD2 matches at 8 bases. V dropped 3 bases and J dropped 1; count of bases not matched to a gene: 2. The CDR3 spans 14 residues. CDR1 and CDR2 (germline): SGHVS, FQNEAQ. The CDR3 nucleotides read TGTGCCAGCAGCTTCGCGGGGGGATCCTACGAGCAGTACTTC. As protein: CASSFAGGSYEQYF.

This clone was seen only once. This chain links TRBV7-2 with TRBJ2-4, with D tentatively TRBD1 (6 bases). V lost 0 bases to trimming and J lost 10 bases, with 10 bases between them. The germline V gene encodes CDR1 SGHTA and CDR2 FQGNSA. The CDR3 has 13 amino acids. DNA of the CDR3: TGTGCCAGCAGCTTAGCACAGGGTAAGATTCAGTACTTC. Protein product: CASSLAQGKIQYF. The variable domain in full, completed from reference TRBV7-2 and TRBJ2-4, reads GAGVSQSPSNKVTEKGKDVELRCDPISGHTALYWYRQSLGQGLEFLIYFQGNSAPDKSGLPSDRFSAERTGGSVSTLTIQRTQQEDSAVYLCASSLAQGKIQYFGAGTRLSVL.

This clone was counted only a few times. Other DNA sequences of this sample code for an identical CDR3. The chain has TRBV19 and TRBJ1-2; the D gene is possibly TRBD1 (5 bases). Germline CDR1 is LNHDA and CDR2 is SQIVND (reference sequence). With 3 bases removed from V and 4 bases from J, the gap between germline ends came to 6 bases. The length of the CDR3 is 12 residues. CDR3 DNA: TGTGCCAGTAGTATGGGGGGCTATGGCTACACCTTC. Its protein is CASSMGGYGYTF.

The CDR3 nucleotides read TGTGCCAGCAGTTTGGGCAGGGCGAACAATGAGCAGTTCTTC. It translates to CASSLGRANNEQFF. The V and J genes are TRBV28 and TRBJ2-1, with D tentatively TRBD1 (5 bases). Germline-derived CDR1 and CDR2 are MDHEN and SYDVKM. Deletions cut 3 bases from V and 5 bases from J, with 11 bases between. The CDR3 is made up of 14 amino acids.